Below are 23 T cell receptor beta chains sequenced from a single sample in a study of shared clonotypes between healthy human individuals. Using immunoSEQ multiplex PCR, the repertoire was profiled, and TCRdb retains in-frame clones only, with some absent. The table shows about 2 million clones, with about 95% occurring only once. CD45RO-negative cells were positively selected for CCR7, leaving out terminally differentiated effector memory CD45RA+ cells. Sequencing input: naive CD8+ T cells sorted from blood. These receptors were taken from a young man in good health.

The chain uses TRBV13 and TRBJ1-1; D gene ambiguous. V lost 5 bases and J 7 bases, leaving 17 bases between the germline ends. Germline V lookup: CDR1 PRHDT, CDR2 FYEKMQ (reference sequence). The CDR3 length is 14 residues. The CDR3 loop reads CASSHMTGWDEAFF. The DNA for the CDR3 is TGTGCCAGCAGCCATATGACGGGGTGGGATGAAGCTTTCTTT.

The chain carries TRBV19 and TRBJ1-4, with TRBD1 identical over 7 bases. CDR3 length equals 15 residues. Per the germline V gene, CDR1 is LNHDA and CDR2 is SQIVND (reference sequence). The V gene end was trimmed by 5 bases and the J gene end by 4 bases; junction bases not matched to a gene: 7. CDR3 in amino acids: CASSGHRGVNEKLFF. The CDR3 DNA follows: TGTGCCAGTAGTGGGCACAGGGGAGTTAATGAAAAACTGTTTTTT.

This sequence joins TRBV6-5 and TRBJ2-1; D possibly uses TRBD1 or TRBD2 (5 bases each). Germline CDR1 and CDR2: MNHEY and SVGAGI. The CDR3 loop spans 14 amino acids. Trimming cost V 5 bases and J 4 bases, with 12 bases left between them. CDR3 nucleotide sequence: TGTGCCAGCAGTGATAGGGACCTTTACAATGAGCAGTTCTTC. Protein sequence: CASSDRDLYNEQFF.

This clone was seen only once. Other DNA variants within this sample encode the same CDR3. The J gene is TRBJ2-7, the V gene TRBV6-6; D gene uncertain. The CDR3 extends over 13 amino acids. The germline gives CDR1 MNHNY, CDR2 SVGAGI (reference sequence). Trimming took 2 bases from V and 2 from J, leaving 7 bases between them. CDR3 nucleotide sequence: TGTGCCAGCAGTTACAGTAGTACCTACGAGCAGTACTTC. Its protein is CASSYSSTYEQYF.

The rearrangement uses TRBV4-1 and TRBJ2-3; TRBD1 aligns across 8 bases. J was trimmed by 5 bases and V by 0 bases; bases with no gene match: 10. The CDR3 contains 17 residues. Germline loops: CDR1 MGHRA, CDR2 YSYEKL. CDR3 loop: CASSQETGVFLGDTQYF. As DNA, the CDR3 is TGCGCCAGCAGCCAAGAGACAGGGGTTTTTCTCGGAGATACGCAGTATTTT.

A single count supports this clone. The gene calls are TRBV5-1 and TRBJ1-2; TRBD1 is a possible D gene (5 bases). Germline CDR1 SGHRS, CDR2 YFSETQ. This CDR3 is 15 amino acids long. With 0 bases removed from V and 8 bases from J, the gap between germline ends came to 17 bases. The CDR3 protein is CASSLDWDLSMGYTF. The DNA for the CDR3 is TGCGCCAGCAGCTTGGATTGGGACCTCTCTATGGGCTACACCTTC.

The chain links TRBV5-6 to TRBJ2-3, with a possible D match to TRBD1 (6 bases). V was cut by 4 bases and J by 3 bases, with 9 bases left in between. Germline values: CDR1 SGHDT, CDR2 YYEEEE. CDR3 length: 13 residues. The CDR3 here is CASSPTGTDTQYF. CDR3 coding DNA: TGTGCCAGCAGCCCAACAGGGACAGATACGCAGTATTTT.

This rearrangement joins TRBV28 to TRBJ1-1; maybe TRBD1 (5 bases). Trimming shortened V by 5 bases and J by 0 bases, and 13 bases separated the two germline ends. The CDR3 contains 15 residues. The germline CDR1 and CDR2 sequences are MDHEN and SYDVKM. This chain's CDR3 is CASSPSQEMNTEAFF. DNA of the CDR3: TGTGCCAGCAGTCCGTCACAGGAGATGAACACTGAAGCTTTCTTT.

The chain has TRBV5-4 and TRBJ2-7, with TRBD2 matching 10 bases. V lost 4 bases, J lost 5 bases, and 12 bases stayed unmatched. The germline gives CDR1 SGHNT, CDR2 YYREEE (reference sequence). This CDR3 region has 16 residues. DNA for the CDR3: TGTGCCAGCAGCCGCGACGATCTAGCGGGAGCTCACGAGCAGTACTTC. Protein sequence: CASSRDDLAGAHEQYF.

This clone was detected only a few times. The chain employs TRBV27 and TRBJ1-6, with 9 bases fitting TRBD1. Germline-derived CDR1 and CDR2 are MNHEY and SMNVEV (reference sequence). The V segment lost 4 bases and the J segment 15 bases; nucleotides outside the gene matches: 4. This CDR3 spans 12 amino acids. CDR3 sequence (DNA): TGTGCCAGCAGTTCGACAGGGGGTCTCCTCCACTTT. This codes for CASSSTGGLLHF.

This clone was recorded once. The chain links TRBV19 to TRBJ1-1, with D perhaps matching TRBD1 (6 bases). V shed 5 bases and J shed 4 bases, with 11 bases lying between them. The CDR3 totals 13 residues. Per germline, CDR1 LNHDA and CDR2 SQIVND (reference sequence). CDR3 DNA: TGTGCCAGTAGTCTCGAGGGGGGCACTGAAGCTTTCTTT. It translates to CASSLEGGTEAFF.

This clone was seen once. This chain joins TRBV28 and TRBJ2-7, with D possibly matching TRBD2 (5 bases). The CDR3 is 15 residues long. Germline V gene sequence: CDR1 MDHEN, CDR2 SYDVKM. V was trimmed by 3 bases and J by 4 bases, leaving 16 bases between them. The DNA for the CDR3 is TGTGCCAGCAGTTTCATAGCGTCGGCCAATTACGAGCAGTACTTC. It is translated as CASSFIASANYEQYF.

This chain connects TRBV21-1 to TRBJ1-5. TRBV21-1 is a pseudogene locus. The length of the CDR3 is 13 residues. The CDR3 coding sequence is TGTGCCAGCCCGGGAGATAGCAATCAGCCCCAGCATTTT. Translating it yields CASPGDSNQPQHF.

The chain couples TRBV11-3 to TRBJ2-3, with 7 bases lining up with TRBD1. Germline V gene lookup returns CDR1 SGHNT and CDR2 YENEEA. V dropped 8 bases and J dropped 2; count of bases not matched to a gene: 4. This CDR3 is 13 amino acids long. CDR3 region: CASRTGPTDTQYF. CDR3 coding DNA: TGTGCCAGCCGGACAGGACCCACAGATACGCAGTATTTT.

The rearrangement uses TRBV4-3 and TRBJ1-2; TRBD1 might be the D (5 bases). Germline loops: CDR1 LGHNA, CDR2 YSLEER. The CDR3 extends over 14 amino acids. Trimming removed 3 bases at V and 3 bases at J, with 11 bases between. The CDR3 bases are TGCGCCAGCAGCCAGGAAGTGGGGGACTATGGCTACACCTTC. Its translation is CASSQEVGDYGYTF.

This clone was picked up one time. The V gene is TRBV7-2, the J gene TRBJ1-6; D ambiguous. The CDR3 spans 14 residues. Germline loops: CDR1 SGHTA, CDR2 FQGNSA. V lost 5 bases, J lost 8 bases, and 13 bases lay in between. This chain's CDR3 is CASSQWVEHSPLHF. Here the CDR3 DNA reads TGTGCCAGCAGCCAATGGGTAGAGCATTCACCCCTCCACTTT.

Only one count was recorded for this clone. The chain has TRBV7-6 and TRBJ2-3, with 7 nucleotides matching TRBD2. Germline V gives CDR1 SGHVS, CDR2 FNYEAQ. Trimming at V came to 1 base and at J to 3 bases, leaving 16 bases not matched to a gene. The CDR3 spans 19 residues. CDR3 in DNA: TGTGCCAGCAGCTTAGGTGCGTGGTACGTGGGAGGGCCAACAGATACGCAGTATTTT. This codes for CASSLGAWYVGGPTDTQYF.

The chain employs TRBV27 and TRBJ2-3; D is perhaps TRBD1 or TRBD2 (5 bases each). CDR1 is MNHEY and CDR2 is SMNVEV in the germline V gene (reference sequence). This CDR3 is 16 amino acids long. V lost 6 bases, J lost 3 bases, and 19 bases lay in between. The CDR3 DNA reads TGTGCCAGCAGCCCAGGTCGGGGTAGGGGAACAGATACGCAGTATTTT. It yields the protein CASSPGRGRGTDTQYF.

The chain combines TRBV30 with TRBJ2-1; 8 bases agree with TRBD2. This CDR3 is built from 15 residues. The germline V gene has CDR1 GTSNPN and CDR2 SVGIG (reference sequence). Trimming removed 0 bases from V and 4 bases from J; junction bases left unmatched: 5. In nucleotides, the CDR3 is TGTGCCTGGAGTGTACGAGGCGGGAGGTACAATGAGCAGTTCTTC. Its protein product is CAWSVRGGRYNEQFF.

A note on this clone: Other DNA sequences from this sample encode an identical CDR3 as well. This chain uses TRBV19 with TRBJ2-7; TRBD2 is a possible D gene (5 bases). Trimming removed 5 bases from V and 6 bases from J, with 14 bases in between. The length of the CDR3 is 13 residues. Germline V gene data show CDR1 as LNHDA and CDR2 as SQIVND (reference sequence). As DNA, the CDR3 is TGTGCCAGTAGTCCGGGTCTAGCCTCCGAGCAGTACTTC. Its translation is CASSPGLASEQYF.

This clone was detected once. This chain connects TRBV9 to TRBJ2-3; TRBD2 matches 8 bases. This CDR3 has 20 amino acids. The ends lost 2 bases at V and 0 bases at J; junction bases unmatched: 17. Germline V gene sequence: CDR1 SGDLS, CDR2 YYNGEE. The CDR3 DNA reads TGTGCCAGCAGCGTTTGTCGTACCCTAATTAGCGGGGCTAGCACAGATACGCAGTATTTT. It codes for CASSVCRTLISGASTDTQYF.

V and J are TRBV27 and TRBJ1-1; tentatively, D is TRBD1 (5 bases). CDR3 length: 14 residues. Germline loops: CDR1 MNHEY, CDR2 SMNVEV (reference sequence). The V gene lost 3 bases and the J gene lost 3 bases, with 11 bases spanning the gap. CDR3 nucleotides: TGTGCCAGCAGTTTTGTCGGGGGGGACACTGAAGCTTTCTTT. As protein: CASSFVGGDTEAFF.

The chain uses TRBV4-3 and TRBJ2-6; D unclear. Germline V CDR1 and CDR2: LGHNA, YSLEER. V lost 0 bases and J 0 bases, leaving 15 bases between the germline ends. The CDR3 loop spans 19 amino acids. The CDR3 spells CASSQDQQPIPSGANVLTF. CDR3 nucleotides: TGCGCCAGCAGCCAAGATCAACAGCCTATCCCCTCTGGGGCCAACGTCCTGACTTTC.